This TCR beta chain was documented in a study of STAT3 mutations in large granular lymphocyte leukemia. Study results and caveats: In some patients, a small highly pathogenic clone possibly went undetected. At least one immunodominant TCR beta clonotype appeared in every T-cell large granular lymphocyte leukemia patient. After therapy, 6 of 18 patients switched clonotypes, all new clones STAT3 wild type.

The V gene's germline CDR1 is MNHNY and CDR2 SVGAGI (reference sequence). The CDR3 totals 15 residues. Trimming at V came to 6 bases and at J to 3 bases, leaving 7 bases not matched to a gene. Average productive template count per sample was 35,000 to 45,000. Sequencing used immunoSEQ multiplex PCR; TCRdb keeps in-frame clones, though not all of them. The sample records 2,500 to 3,000 clones, roughly 31% being singletons. Turning to this clone: Its antigen is not known.

Material: PBMCs. The V call is TRBV6-6, the J call TRBJ1-5; 8 positions agree with TRBD1. This clonotype originated in a human donor with T large granular lymphocyte leukemia. Some clones in this sample may be carry-over from other donors' samples. The CDR3 DNA is TGTGCCAGCAGCCCGACAGGGGAGGCCAATCAGCCCCAGCATTTT. Amino acid sequence: CASSPTGEANQPQHF.